This TCR beta chain stems from a study of TIL therapy for anti-PD-1-resistant metastatic lung cancer. Whole-study context: Median tumor PD-L1 proportion score was about 6%.

CDR1 and CDR2 (germline): MGHRA, YSYEKL. This CDR3 is 14 amino acids long. V was pared by 1 base and J by 12 bases, with 17 bases between. Time point in this sample: pre-treatment sample, taken before nivolumab and TIL therapy. The immunoSEQ assay was v3. Here immunoSEQ multiplex PCR was the method, and the copy in TCRdb shows in-frame clones only, minus some. In the table there are some 60,000 clones, about 69% of which are singletons. This TCR was sampled from a person aged 25-79 years with non-small cell lung cancer. The J gene is TRBJ2-3, the V gene TRBV4-1; D could derive from TRBD1 or TRBD2 (5 bases each). Sequencing was performed on blood, taken at baseline. The CDR3 DNA sequence: TGCGCCAGCAGCCAAGGGGGCCCGGGACGCCTACAGTATTTT. It codes for CASSQGGPGRLQYF.